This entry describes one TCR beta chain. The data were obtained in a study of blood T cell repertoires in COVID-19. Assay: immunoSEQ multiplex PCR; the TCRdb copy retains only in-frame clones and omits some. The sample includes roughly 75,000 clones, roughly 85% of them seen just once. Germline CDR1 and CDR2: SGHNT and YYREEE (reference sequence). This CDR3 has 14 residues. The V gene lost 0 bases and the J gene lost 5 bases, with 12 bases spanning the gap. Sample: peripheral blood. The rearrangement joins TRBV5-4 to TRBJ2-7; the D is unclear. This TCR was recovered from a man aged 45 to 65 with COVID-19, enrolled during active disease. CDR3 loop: CASSLVGERHEQYF. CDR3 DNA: TGTGCCAGCAGCTTGGTAGGTGAGCGCCACGAGCAGTACTTC.